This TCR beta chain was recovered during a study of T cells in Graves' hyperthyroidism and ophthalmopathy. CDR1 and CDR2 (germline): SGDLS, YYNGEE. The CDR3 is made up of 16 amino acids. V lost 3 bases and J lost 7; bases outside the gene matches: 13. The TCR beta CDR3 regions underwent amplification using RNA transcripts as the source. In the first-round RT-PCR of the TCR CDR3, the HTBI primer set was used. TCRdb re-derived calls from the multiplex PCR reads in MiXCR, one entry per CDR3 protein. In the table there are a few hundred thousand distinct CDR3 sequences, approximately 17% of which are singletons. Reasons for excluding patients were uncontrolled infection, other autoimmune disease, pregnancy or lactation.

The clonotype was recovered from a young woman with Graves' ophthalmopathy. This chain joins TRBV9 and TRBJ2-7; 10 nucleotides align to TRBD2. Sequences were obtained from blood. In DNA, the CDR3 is TGTGCCAGCAGCGATTTAGCGGGAGGACTGGGGGGGGAGCAGTACTTC. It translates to CASSDLAGGLGGEQYF.